The 20 T cell receptor beta chains listed next were all sequenced from one sample in a study of spatial heterogeneity in lung cancer. Each CDR3 protein gets one entry after TCRdb re-called the 5' RACE reads with MiXCR. The sample lists more than 2,500 distinct CDR3 sequences, about 4.4% occurring once. Time point here: sample taken at primary tumor resection. Unsorted tumor, nontumor lung tissue or cryopreserved PBMC supplied the whole RNA. The input for sequencing was normal lung tissue next to the tumor, taken at surgery. Receptors were obtained from a female donor with early-stage non-small cell lung cancer.

This clonotype was seen many times. The V call is TRBV5-6, the J call TRBJ2-5, with a tentative D call TRBD2 (5 bases). Germline CDR1 reads SGHDT; CDR2 reads YYEEEE. There are 14 residues in the CDR3. Trimming cost V 6 bases and J 3 bases, with 15 bases left between them. CDR3 sequence reads: CASTLWTSKETQYF. CDR3 nucleotides: TGTGCCAGCACACTTTGGACTTCCAAAGAGACCCAGTACTTC.

This clonotype is medium-sized (0.01 to 0.1%) in the sample. The rearrangement joins TRBV2 to TRBJ1-2, with D possibly TRBD1 on 5 matching bases. Germline V gene lookup returns CDR1 SNHLY and CDR2 FYNNEI. Trimming removed 6 bases from V and 7 bases from J, with 18 bases in between. The CDR3 is 14 residues long. The CDR3 protein is CASSVDSRQGGYTF. The DNA for the CDR3 is TGTGCCAGCAGCGTCGACAGTCGTCAGGGTGGCTACACCTTC.

This clonotype was seen at least ten times. This sequence joins TRBV29-1 and TRBJ1-2; no clear D. Trimming took off 4 bases at V and 7 bases at J, with 10 bases between the two ends. Germline V lookup: CDR1 SQVTM, CDR2 ANQGSEA. This CDR3 is built from 11 residues. The CDR3 is CSVVKSTGYTF. In DNA form, the CDR3 reads TGCAGCGTTGTGAAGAGTACTGGCTACACCTTC.

By frequency in the sample, this clonotype is medium-sized. Here the CDR3 reads CASSQSPRTEAFF. CDR3 nucleotide sequence: TGTGCCAGCAGCCAATCGCCGAGAACTGAAGCTTTCTTT. The chain couples TRBV14 to TRBJ1-1; D ambiguous. Germline loops: CDR1 SGHDN, CDR2 FVKESK. The CDR3 is 13 residues long. Trimming took off 2 bases at V and 5 bases at J, with 9 bases between the two ends.

By sample fraction, this clonotype is medium-sized. The chain joins TRBV12-3 or TRBV12-4 to TRBJ1-4; no firm D call. V was cut by 4 bases and J by 8 bases, with 8 bases left in between. The CDR3 length is 12 residues. The CDR3 loop is CASSSGMEKLFF. For the CDR3, the DNA is TGTGCCAGCAGTTCCGGGATGGAAAAACTGTTTTTT.

This clonotype appeared a few times. CDR3 sequence reads: CASRFDRDYGYTF. The CDR3 coding sequence is TGCGCCAGCAGATTCGACAGGGACTATGGCTACACCTTC. V usage is TRBV5-1 and J usage is TRBJ1-2; 7 nucleotides line up with TRBD1. The CDR3 is 13 residues long. With 5 bases clipped from V and 3 bases from J, the junction kept 4 bases outside the gene matches. Per the germline V gene, CDR1 is SGHRS and CDR2 is YFSETQ.

This clonotype was counted at least ten times. The chain recombines TRBV20-1 with TRBJ2-7; 10 bases fit TRBD2. From germline, CDR1 is DFQATT and CDR2 SNEGSKA (reference sequence). V dropped 4 bases and J dropped 1; count of bases not matched to a gene: 7. CDR3 size: 15 residues. CDR3 in amino acids: CSAIRTSGLSYEQYF. The CDR3, as DNA: TGCAGTGCTATTAGGACTAGCGGCCTTTCCTACGAGCAGTACTTC.

This clonotype was counted only a few times. The chain joins TRBV6-6 to TRBJ2-5; 8 positions agree with TRBD2. The CDR3 is 15 residues long. The V segment lost 6 bases and the J segment 4 bases; nucleotides outside the gene matches: 10. Germline V gene data show CDR1 as MNHNY and CDR2 as SVGAGI (reference sequence). The CDR3 bases are TGTGCCAGCAGCCTGAGCGGGAGCCTTGGAGAGACCCAGTACTTC. Translation: CASSLSGSLGETQYF.

In this sample, this clonotype is medium-sized. The chain uses TRBV28 and TRBJ2-7, with TRBD1 identical over 9 bases. CDR1 MDHEN and CDR2 SYDVKM come from the germline V gene. The CDR3 spans 15 residues. Unmatched junction bases numbered 13, after V lost 7 bases and J lost 6 bases. The CDR3 spells CASTPLGQGYGEQYF. Here the CDR3 DNA reads TGTGCCAGCACCCCCCTGGGACAGGGTTATGGCGAGCAGTACTTC.

This clonotype was seen ten or more times. V gene TRBV6-5 combines with J gene TRBJ2-5; a possible D gene is TRBD1 (6 bases). The CDR3 consists of 15 residues. Germline values: CDR1 MNHEY, CDR2 SVGAGI. V lost 2 bases to trimming and J lost 0 bases, with 10 bases between them. The chain's CDR3 is CASSYGQPYQETQYF. The CDR3 DNA is TGTGCCAGCAGTTACGGACAGCCGTACCAAGAGACCCAGTACTTC.

This clonotype is labeled large. This rearrangement joins TRBV5-5 to TRBJ2-4; unclear D gene. Trimming left V 0 bases short and J 6 bases short, with 13 bases between. The CDR3 runs to 15 residues. Germline assignment: CDR1 SGHKS and CDR2 YYEKEE (reference sequence). CDR3: CASSLVGIGRNIQYF. In DNA, the CDR3 is TGTGCCAGCAGCTTGGTGGGCATCGGGCGAAACATTCAGTACTTC.

Judged by abundance, this clonotype is medium-sized (0.01 to 0.1%). The chain recombines TRBV13 with TRBJ2-7; TRBD1 aligns across 8 bases. Losses at the gene ends were 5 bases for V and 6 bases for J; bases not matched to a gene: 12. This CDR3 is 15 amino acids long. The germline gives CDR1 PRHDT, CDR2 FYEKMQ (reference sequence). The CDR3 DNA reads TGTGCCAGCAGCAAACTGACAGGGGATTCTTTCGAGCAGTACTTC. The encoded protein is CASSKLTGDSFEQYF.

By share, this clonotype ranks as medium-sized. The chain joins TRBV7-9 to TRBJ2-7; the D gene could be TRBD1 or TRBD2 (5 bases each). The CDR3 runs to 16 residues. Trimming took off 3 bases at V and 5 bases at J, with 20 bases between the two ends. Germline CDR1 reads SEHNR; CDR2 reads FQNEAQ (reference sequence). The CDR3 DNA reads as TGTGCCAGCAGCTTGTTGCGGGCGGTAGGGGCGGACGAGCAGTACTTC. Its translation is CASSLLRAVGADEQYF.

This clonotype was picked up many times. CDR3 coding DNA: TGTGCCAGCAGTGTCAAGGGGTGGAACACTGAAGCTTTCTTT. Its protein product is CASSVKGWNTEAFF. The chain recombines TRBV2 with TRBJ1-1; a weak D match, TRBD1 (5 bases). Germline V gene data show CDR1 as SNHLY and CDR2 as FYNNEI. The CDR3 covers 14 residues. V shed 4 bases and J shed 1 base, with 10 bases lying between them.

This clonotype is judged medium-sized. The V call is TRBV5-1, the J call TRBJ2-7; tentatively, D is TRBD1 (6 bases). The CDR3 runs 14 residues. V lost 1 base, J lost 2 bases, and 10 bases lay in between. The V gene's germline CDR1 is SGHRS and CDR2 YFSETQ. The chain's CDR3 is CASSLTGTAYEQYF. CDR3 DNA sequence: TGCGCCAGCAGCTTGACAGGGACGGCCTACGAGCAGTACTTC.

The sample holds many counts of this clonotype. V usage is TRBV28 and J usage is TRBJ2-2, with D tentatively TRBD1 (5 bases). The V and J ends lost 3 bases and 1 base respectively, with 9 bases between them. The CDR3 is 15 amino acids. Germline V gene data show CDR1 as MDHEN and CDR2 as SYDVKM. The CDR3 reads CASSFLQGNTGELFF. The CDR3 region has the DNA TGTGCCAGCAGTTTTTTGCAGGGGAACACCGGGGAGCTGTTTTTT.

This clonotype is termed large. The chain links TRBV28 to TRBJ1-4, with 7 bases identical to TRBD1. The CDR3 consists of 13 residues. Germline V gives CDR1 MDHEN, CDR2 SYDVKM. Trimming removed 8 bases from V and 4 bases from J; junction bases left unmatched: 4. The CDR3 bases are TGTGCCAGCCGGACAGGAATTAATGAAAAACTGTTTTTT. It translates to CASRTGINEKLFF.

Sample share makes this clonotype medium-sized. The V and J genes are TRBV4-1 and TRBJ2-3, with D perhaps assigned TRBD1 or TRBD2 (7 bases each). CDR1 is MGHRA and CDR2 is YSYEKL in the germline V gene. Trimming took off 0 bases at V and 3 bases at J, with 10 bases between the two ends. The CDR3 length is 15 residues. As DNA, the CDR3 is TGCGCCAGCAGCCAAGACAGGGGGGGGACAGATACGCAGTATTTT. As protein: CASSQDRGGTDTQYF.

Many counts were recorded for this clonotype. V gene TRBV14 combines with J gene TRBJ2-1; 8 nucleotides agree with TRBD2. Germline CDR1 SGHDN, CDR2 FVKESK. The trim removed 8 bases at V and 1 base at J, leaving 13 bases unmatched. The CDR3 consists of 17 residues. The CDR3 reads CASARGTGLVSYNEQFF. Here the CDR3 DNA reads TGTGCCAGCGCCAGAGGAACGGGACTAGTGTCCTACAATGAGCAGTTCTTC.

The sample holds a few counts of this clonotype. The chain joins TRBV5-4 to TRBJ2-3; the D gene could be TRBD1 or TRBD2 (5 bases each). V lost 4 bases and J 1 base, leaving 10 bases between the germline ends. This CDR3 has 14 residues. Germline CDR1 SGHNT, CDR2 YYREEE (reference sequence). The CDR3 DNA reads TGTGCCAGCAGCGAGCTGGGGGGCACAGATACGCAGTATTTT. It codes for CASSELGGTDTQYF. Based on the CDR3 plus reference TRBV5-4 and TRBJ2-3, the full variable domain is ETGVTQSPTHLIKTRGQQVTLRCSSQSGHNTVSWYQQALGQGPQFIFQYYREEENGRGNFPPRFSGLQFPNYSSELNVNALELDDSALYLCASSELGGTDTQYFGPGTRLTVL.